This T cell receptor (beta chain) was captured in a study of neurological immune-mediated disorders. Study-level information: There were about 35 multiple sclerosis patients. Of these, around 31 had relapsing-remitting MS and 3 had secondary progressive MS.

This clonotype was counted ten times or more. This CDR3 has 14 residues. Deletions cut 3 bases from V and 1 base from J, with 9 bases between. Germline lookup yields CDR1 MGHDK and CDR2 SYGVNS. TCRdb itself ran the 5' RACE reads through MiXCR, one entry per CDR3 protein. The sample has about 62,000 distinct CDR3 sequences; about 3.5% are singletons. This chain connects TRBV25-1 to TRBJ1-1; D may be TRBD1 (6 bases). Material for sequencing was PBMCs. The TCR was taken from a woman aged 50 to 60 with multiple sclerosis. In DNA, the CDR3 is TGTGCCAGCAGTGACATGGGGGCGAACACTGAAGCTTTCTTT. This translates into CASSDMGANTEAFF.